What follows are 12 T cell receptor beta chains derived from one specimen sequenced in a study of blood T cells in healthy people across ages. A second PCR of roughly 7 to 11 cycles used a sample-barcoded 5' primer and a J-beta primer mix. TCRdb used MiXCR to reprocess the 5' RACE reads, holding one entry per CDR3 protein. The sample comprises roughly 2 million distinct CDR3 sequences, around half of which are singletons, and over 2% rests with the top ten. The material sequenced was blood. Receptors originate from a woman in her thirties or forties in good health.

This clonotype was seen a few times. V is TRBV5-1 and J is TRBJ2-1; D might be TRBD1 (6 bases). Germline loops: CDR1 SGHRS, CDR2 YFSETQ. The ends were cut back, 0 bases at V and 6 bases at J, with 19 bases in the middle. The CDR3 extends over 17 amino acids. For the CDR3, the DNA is TGCGCCAGCAGCTTGGACACCAGGGGTGACGGACGCAATGAGCAGTTCTTC. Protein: CASSLDTRGDGRNEQFF. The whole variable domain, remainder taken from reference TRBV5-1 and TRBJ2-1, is KAGVTQTPRYLIKTRGQQVTLSCSPISGHRSVSWYQQTPGQGLQFLFEYFSETQRNKGNFPGRFSGRQFSNSRSEMNVSTLELGDSALYLCASSLDTRGDGRNEQFFGPGTRLTVL.

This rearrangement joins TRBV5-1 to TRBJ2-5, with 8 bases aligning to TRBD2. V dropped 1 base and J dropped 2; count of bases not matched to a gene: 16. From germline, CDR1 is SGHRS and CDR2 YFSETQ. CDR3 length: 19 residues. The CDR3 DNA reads TGCGCCAGCAGCTTGAGCCCCAGCGGCAGCGGGGGAGGTCAAGAGACCCAGTACTTC. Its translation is CASSLSPSGSGGGQETQYF.

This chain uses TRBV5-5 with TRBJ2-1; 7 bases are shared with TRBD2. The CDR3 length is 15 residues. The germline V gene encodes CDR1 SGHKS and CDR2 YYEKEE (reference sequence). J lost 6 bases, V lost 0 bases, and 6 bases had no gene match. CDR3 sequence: CASSLEGLVTNEQFF. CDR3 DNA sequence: TGTGCCAGCAGCTTGGAAGGACTAGTCACCAATGAGCAGTTCTTC. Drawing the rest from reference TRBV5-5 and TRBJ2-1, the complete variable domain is DAGVTQSPTHLIKTRGQQVTLRCSPISGHKSVSWYQQVLGQGPQFIFQYYEKEERGRGNFPDRFSARQFPNYSSELNVNALLLGDSALYLCASSLEGLVTNEQFFGPGTRLTVL.

The CDR3 DNA is TGTGCTAGTGGTTCCGGGGCGGAGGGGGAGACCCAGTACTTC. It specifies CASGSGAEGETQYF. The V gene is TRBV12-5, the J gene TRBJ2-7, with D maybe TRBD2 (6 bases). Gene TRBJ2-5 matches the end of the DNA better, so the J call may be wrong. The CDR3 loop spans 14 amino acids. Germline-derived CDR1 and CDR2 are LGHNT and FRNRAP.

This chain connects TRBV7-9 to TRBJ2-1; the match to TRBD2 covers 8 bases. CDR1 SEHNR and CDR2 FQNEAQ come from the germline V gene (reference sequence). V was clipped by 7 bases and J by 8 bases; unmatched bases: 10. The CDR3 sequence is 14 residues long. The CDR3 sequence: CASMVGRGGHEQFF. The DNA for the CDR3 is TGTGCCAGCATGGTAGGCCGCGGGGGGCATGAGCAGTTCTTC.

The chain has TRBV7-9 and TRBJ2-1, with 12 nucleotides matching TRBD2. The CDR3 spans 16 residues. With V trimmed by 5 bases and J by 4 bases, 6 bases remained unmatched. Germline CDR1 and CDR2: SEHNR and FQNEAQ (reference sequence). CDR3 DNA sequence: TGTGCCAGCAGCAAACGGACTAGCGGGAAGTACAATGAGCAGTTCTTC. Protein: CASSKRTSGKYNEQFF.

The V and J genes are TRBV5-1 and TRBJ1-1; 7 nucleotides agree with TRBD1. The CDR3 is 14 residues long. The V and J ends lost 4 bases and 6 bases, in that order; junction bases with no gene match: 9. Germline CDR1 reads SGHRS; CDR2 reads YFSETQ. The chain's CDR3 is CASSPSQGGAEAFF. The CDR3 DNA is TGCGCCAGCAGCCCCTCCCAGGGGGGGGCTGAAGCTTTCTTT.

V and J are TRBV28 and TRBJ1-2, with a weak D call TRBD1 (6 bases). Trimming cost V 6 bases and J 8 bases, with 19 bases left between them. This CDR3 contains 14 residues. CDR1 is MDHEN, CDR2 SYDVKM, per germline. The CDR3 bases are TGTGCCAGCAGCCCTACCCCAACAGGGCCCGGCTACACCTTC. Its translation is CASSPTPTGPGYTF.

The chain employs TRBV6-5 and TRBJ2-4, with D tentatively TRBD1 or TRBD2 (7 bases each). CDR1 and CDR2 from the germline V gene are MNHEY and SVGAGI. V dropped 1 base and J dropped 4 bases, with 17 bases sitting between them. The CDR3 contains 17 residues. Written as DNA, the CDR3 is TGTGCCAGCAGTTACTACGAGACAGGGAGGGGGAAAAACATTCAGTACTTC. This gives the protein CASSYYETGRGKNIQYF.

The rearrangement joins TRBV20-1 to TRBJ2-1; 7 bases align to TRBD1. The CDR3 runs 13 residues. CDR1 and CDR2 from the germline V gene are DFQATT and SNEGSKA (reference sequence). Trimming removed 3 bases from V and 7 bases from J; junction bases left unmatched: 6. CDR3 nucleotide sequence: TGCAGTGCTAGGAAAGGGACAGCTAATGAGCAGTTCTTC. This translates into CSARKGTANEQFF.

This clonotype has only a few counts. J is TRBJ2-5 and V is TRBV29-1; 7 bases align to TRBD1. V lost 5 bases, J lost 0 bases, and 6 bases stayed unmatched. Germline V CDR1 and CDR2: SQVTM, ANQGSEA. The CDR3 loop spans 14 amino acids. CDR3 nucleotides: TGCAGCGTTATGGGACAGATGTACCAAGAGACCCAGTACTTC. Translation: CSVMGQMYQETQYF.

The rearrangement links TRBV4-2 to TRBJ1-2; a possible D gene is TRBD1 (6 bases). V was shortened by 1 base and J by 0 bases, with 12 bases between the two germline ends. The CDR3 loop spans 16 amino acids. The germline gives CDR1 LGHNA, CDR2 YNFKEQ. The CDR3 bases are TGTGCCAGCAGCCAAGCACAGGGAGGAACTAACTATGGCTACACCTTC. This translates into CASSQAQGGTNYGYTF.